This TCR beta chain was identified in a study of blood T cell repertoires in COVID-19. Study as a whole: Nucleic acid was either cDNA or gDNA, and it came from T cells, B-cell-depleted T cells, or PBMCs.

Germline V gene lookup returns CDR1 MDHEN and CDR2 SYDVKM. The V gene end was trimmed by 7 bases and the J gene end by 3 bases; junction bases not matched to a gene: 9. This CDR3 spans 15 amino acids. Generated by immunoSEQ multiplex PCR, the TCRdb table keeps only in-frame clones and is missing some. The profile shows approximately 31,000 clones, roughly 89% of them singletons. The sequence came from a man aged 55 to 69 with active COVID-19. The chain employs TRBV28 and TRBJ2-7; 10 bases agree with TRBD1. The sequenced sample was peripheral blood. The CDR3 protein is CASTTWTGGNYEQYF. CDR3 in DNA: TGTGCCAGCACCACGTGGACAGGGGGGAACTACGAGCAGTACTTC.